The T cell receptor beta chain described here comes from a study of blood T cell repertoires in COVID-19. The CDR3 loop spans 14 amino acids. V was shortened by 2 bases and J by 6 bases, with 14 bases between the two germline ends. Germline V gives CDR1 MNHEY, CDR2 SVGEGT. Only in-frame clones appear in the TCRdb table, and some are missing; sequencing was by immunoSEQ multiplex PCR. The sample contains 200,000 or so clones, roughly 79% of which appear only once. The TCR sequence derives from a human donor with acute or convalescent COVID-19. The donor label of this sample is uncertain. Material: peripheral blood. This chain joins TRBV6-2 or TRBV6-3 and TRBJ2-7; perhaps TRBD1 as D (5 bases). CDR3 DNA sequence: TGTGCCAGCAGTTACCGCAGGGATGGTGGCGAGCAGTACTTC. Its protein product is CASSYRRDGGEQYF.